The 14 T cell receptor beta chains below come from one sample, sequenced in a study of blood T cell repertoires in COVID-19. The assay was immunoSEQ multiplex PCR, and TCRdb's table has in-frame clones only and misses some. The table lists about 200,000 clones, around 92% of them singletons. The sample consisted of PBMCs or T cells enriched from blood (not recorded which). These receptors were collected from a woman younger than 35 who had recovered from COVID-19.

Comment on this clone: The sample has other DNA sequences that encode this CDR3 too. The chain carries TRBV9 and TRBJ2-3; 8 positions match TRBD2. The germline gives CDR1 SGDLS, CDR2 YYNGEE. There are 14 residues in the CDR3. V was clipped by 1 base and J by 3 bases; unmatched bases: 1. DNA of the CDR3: TGTGCCAGCAGCGTAAGCGGGGGAACAGATACGCAGTATTTT. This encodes CASSVSGGTDTQYF. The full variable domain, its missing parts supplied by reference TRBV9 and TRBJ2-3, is DSGVTQTPKHLITATGQRVTLRCSPRSGDLSVYWYQQSLDQGLQFLIQYYNGEERAKGNILERFSAQQFPDLHSELNLSSLELGDSALYFCASSVSGGTDTQYFGPGTRLTVL.

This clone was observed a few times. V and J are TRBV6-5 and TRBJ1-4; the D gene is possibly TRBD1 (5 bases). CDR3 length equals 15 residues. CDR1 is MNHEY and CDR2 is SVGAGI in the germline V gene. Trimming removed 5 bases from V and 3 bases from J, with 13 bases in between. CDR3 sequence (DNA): TGTGCCAGCAGTCCTTCCTGGGGGGCTAATGAAAAACTGTTTTTT. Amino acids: CASSPSWGANEKLFF.

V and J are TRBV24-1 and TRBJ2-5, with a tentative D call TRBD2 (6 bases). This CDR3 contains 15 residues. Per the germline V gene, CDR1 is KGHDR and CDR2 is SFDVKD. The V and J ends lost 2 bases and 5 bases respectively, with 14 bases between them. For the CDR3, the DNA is TGTGCCACCAGTGATTGGGGCGCGGGGTCGGAGACCCAGTACTTC. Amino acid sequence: CATSDWGAGSETQYF.

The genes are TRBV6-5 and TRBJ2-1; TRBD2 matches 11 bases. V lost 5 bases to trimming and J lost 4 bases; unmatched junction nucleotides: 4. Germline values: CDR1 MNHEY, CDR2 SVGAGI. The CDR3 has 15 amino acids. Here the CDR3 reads CASSTLAGDYNEQFF. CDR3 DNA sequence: TGTGCCAGCAGTACACTAGCGGGGGATTACAATGAGCAGTTCTTC.

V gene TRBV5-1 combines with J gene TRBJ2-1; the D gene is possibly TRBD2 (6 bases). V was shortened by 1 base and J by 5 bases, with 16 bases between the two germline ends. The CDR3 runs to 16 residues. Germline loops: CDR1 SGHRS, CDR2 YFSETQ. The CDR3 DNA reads TGCGCCAGCAGCTTGACTTACGGGGGTAACCACAATGAGCAGTTCTTC. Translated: CASSLTYGGNHNEQFF.

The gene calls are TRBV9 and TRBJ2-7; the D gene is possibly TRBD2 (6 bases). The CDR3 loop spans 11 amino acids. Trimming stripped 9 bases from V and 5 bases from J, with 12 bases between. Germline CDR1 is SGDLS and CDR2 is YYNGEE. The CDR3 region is CAMCGVHEQYF. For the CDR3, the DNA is TGTGCCATGTGCGGGGTCCACGAGCAGTACTTC.

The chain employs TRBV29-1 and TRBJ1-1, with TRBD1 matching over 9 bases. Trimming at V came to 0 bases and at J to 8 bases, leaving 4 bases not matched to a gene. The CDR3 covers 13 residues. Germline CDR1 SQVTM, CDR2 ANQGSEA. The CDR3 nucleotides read TGCAGCGTTGAAGAAAGTGGGACAGGGGAAGCTTTCTTT. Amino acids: CSVEESGTGEAFF.

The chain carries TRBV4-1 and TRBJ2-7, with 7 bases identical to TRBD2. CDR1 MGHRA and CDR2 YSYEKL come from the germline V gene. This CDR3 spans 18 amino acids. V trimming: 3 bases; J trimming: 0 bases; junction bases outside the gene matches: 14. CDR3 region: CASSQFLPTSSRSYEQYF. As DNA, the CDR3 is TGCGCCAGCAGCCAGTTTCTTCCGACTAGCTCACGCTCCTACGAGCAGTACTTC.

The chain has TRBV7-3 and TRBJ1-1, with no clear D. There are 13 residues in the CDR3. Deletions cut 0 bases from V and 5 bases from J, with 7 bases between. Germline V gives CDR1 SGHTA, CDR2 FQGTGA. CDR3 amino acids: CASSLTEGTEAFF. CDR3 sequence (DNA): TGTGCCAGCAGCTTAACGGAGGGAACTGAAGCTTTCTTT.

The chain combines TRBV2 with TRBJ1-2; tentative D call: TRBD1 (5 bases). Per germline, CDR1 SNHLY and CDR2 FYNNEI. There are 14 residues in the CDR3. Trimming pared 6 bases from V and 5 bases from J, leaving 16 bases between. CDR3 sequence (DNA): TGTGCCAGCAGGGGGGGTGGGATCGGATATGGCTACACCTTC. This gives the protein CASRGGGIGYGYTF.

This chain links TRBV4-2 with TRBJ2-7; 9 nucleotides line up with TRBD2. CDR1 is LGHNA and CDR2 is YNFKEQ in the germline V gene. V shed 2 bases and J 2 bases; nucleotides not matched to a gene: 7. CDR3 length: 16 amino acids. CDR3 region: CASSQQTSGPTYEQYF. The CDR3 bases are TGTGCCAGCAGCCAACAGACTAGCGGTCCTACCTACGAGCAGTACTTC.

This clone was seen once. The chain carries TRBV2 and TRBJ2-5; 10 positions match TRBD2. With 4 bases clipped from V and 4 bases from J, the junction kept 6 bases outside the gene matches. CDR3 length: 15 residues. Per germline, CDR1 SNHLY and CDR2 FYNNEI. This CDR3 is CASSGVAGGLETQYF. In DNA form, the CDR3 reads TGTGCCAGCAGTGGAGTAGCGGGGGGACTAGAGACCCAGTACTTC.

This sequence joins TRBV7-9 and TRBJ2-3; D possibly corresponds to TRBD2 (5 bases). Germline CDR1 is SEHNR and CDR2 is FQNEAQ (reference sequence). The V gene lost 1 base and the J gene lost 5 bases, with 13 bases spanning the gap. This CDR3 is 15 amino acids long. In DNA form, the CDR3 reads TGTGCCAGCAGCTTAGGGGAGAATGTGGTAGATACGCAGTATTTT. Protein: CASSLGENVVDTQYF.

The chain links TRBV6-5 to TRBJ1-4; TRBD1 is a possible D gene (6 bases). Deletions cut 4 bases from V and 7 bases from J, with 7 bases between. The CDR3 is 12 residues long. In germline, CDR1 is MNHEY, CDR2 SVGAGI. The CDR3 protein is CASSCRGEKLFF. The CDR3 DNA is TGTGCCAGCAGTTGCAGGGGTGAAAAACTGTTTTTT.